This TCR beta chain was profiled in a study of OX40 agonist ivuxolimab in advanced cancers. Study as a whole: Patients achieving partial responses numbered three: one hepatocellular carcinoma case and two cutaneous melanoma cases.

In this sample, this clone turned up once. TCRdb's table, derived via immunoSEQ multiplex PCR, lists solely in-frame clones and lacks some. Of under 60,000 clones in the sample, 94% are singletons; the top ten hold more than 10%. This CDR3 region has 16 residues. J lost 7 bases, V lost 4 bases, and 5 bases had no gene match. Germline assignment: CDR1 SGHNT and CDR2 YYREEE (reference sequence). The sequenced sample was CD4+ or CD8+ T cells sorted from blood, obtained in a trial of the OX40 agonist ivuxolimab. This chain connects TRBV5-4 to TRBJ2-1, with 16 bases identical to TRBD2. The TCR comes from an adult with an advanced solid tumor such as melanoma, head and neck, liver or kidney cancer. For the CDR3, the DNA is TGTGCCAGCAGCGTCGCGGGACTAGCGGGAGGGAATGAGCAGTTCTTC. This codes for CASSVAGLAGGNEQFF.